These T cell receptor beta chains were read from a single sample in a study of blood T cell repertoires in COVID-19. Produced via immunoSEQ multiplex PCR; TCRdb's table is partial and in-frame only. Here the sample spans approximately 240,000 clones, about 82% being singletons. The sample comprised peripheral blood. The receptors originated from a woman aged 55-75 years with active or convalescent COVID-19. Each CDR3 is given with its conserved first and last residue. The D gene is left open where the match is weak. A clone size is listed for some rows: how often the clone was seen (once, few, many), or a class if it is expanded.

.	TRBD1	TRBV29-1	TRBJ2-5	TGCAGCGTTGAGCCCCGGGACAGGGGGCAAGAGACCCAGTACTTC	CSVEPRDRGQETQYF
once	.	TRBV6-6	TRBJ1-6	TGTGCCAGCAGCCCTCGGGTGAGGAATTCACCCCTCCACTTT	CASSPRVRNSPLHF
.	.	TRBV3-1/TRBV3-2	TRBJ2-2	TGTGCCAGCAGCCACCCACCCCAGACAAGATCGGTCACCGGGGAGCTGTTTTTT	CASSHPPQTRSVTGELFF
medium-sized	.	TRBV18	TRBJ1-1	TGTGCCAGCTCACCCCTTGAAGGGGCGAACACTGAAGCTTTCTTT	CASSPLEGANTEAFF
once	.	TRBV6-1	TRBJ1-6	TGTGCCAGCAGTGAACTCGGAGGGAGGCCCCTCCACTTT	CASSELGGRPLHF
.	TRBD1	TRBV5-8	TRBJ1-4	TGTGCCAGCAGTCTCCAATCGACAGGGTGGGTTGAAAAACTGTTTTTT	CASSLQSTGWVEKLFF
.	TRBD2	TRBV11-2	TRBJ2-1	TGTGCCAGCCGGACTAGCGGGGTGTACAATGAGCAGTTCTTC	CASRTSGVYNEQFF
.	.	TRBV9	TRBJ2-5	TGTGCCAGCAGCGTATTACCAGGGGAGACCCAGTACTTC	CASSVLPGETQYF
.	TRBD1	TRBV5-1	TRBJ2-3	TGCGCCAGCAGCCGGGACAGGGGCACAGATACGCAGTATTTT	CASSRDRGTDTQYF
.	.	TRBV11-3	TRBJ1-1	TGTGCCAGCAGCTCCGAGTCGATCCGGGGTAGGAGACAAGCTTTCTTT	CASSSESIRGRRQAFF
.	TRBD2	TRBV19	TRBJ2-3	TGTGCCAGTAGTCAAGGACTAGCGGGGGCAGATACGCAGTATTTT	CASSQGLAGADTQYF
.	TRBD1	TRBV7-9	TRBJ2-1	TGTGCCAGCAGCTTAGGAGACAGGGGTTGGTACAATGAGCAGTTCTTC	CASSLGDRGWYNEQFF
.	TRBD2	TRBV5-3	TRBJ2-3	TGTGCCAGAGACCCCCGGCCCCGCCGGACTAGCGGGGGGCCGAGCACAGATACGCAGTATTTT	CARDPRPRRTSGGPSTDTQYF
.	.	TRBV7-2	TRBJ1-3	TGTGCCAGCAGCTTAGCGCTTGCAGGGTCTGGAAACACCATATATTTT	CASSLALAGSGNTIYF
once	TRBD1	TRBV14	TRBJ2-7	TGTGCCAGCAGCCAAAGGACAGGGAGCTCCTACGAGCAGTACTTC	CASSQRTGSSYEQYF
.	TRBD2	TRBV3-1/TRBV3-2	TRBJ2-2	TGTGCCAGCAGCCCCGGACTAGCGCCCTACACCGGGGAGCTGTTTTTT	CASSPGLAPYTGELFF
.	.	TRBV6-4	TRBJ1-2	TGTGCCAGCAGTGAAACCCCAGACTTCTATGGCTACACCTTC	CASSETPDFYGYTF
many	.	TRBV29-1	TRBJ2-7	TGCAGCGTTGACGCGCGCGGCTCTAACGAGCAGTACTTC	CSVDARGSNEQYF